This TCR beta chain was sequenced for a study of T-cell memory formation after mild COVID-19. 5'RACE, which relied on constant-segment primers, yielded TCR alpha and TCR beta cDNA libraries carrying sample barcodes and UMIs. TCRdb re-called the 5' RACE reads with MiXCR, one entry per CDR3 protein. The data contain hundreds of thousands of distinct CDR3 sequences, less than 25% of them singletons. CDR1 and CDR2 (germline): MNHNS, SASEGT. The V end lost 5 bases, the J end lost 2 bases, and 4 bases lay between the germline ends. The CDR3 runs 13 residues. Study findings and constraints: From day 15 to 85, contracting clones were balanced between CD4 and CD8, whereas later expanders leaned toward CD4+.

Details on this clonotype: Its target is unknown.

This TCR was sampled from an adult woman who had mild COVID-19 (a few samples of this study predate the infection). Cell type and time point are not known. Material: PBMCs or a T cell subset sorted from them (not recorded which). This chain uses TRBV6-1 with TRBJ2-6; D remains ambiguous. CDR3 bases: TGTGCCAGCAGTAGGGCTGGGGCCAACGTCCTGACTTTC. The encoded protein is CASSRAGANVLTF.